The present entry profiles one T cell receptor beta chain with its context. This record comes from a study of sequential checkpoint blockade in melanoma. Study details: Arm A got nivolumab then ipilimumab; arm B the reverse, 1:1.

Assay used: immunoSEQ multiplex PCR; TCRdb lists only in-frame clones, some missing. The table has some 6,000 clones, approximately 53% seen once; the top ten hold 45%. J lost 2 bases, V lost 5 bases, and 8 bases had no gene match. The CDR3 covers 15 residues. Germline V lookup: CDR1 MNHNY, CDR2 SVGAGI (reference sequence). Sample treatment: randomized to nivolumab then ipilimumab (arm A) or the reverse (arm B). From thawed PBMCs, live CD3+CD8+ cells negative for CD19 and CD56 were sorted. The sequence was collected from a human donor with melanoma. Sequenced material: CD8+ T cells sorted from blood (inferred from file names), taken from a patient given nivolumab and ipilimumab in sequence. This chain uses TRBV6-6 with TRBJ2-7; TRBD1 agrees at 8 bases. The DNA of the CDR3 is TGTGCCAGCAGTGTAACAGGGGGTAGGACCTACGAGCAGTACTTC. The encoded protein is CASSVTGGRTYEQYF.